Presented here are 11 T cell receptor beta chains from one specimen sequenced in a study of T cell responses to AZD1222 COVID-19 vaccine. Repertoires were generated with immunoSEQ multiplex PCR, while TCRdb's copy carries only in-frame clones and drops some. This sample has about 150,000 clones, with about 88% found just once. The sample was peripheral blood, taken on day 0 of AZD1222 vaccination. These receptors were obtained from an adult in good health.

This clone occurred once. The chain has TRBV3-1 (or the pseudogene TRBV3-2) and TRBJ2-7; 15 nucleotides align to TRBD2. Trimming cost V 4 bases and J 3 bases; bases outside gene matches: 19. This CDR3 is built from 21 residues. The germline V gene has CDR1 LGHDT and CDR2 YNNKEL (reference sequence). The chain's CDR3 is CASSPPKPGLAGGPSRYEQYF. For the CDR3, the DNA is TGTGCCAGCAGCCCCCCTAAACCGGGACTAGCGGGAGGCCCTTCACGCTACGAGCAGTACTTC.

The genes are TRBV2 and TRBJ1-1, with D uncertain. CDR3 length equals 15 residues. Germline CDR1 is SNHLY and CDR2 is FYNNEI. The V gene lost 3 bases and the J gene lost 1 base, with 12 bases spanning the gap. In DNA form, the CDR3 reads TGTGCCAGCAGTGATTTGGAGGGCTCGAACACTGAAGCTTTCTTT. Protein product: CASSDLEGSNTEAFF.

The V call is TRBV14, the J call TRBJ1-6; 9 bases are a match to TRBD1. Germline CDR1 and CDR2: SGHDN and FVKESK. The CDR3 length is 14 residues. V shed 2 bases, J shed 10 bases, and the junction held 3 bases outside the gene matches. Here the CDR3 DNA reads TGTGCCAGCAGCCAAAGGACAGGGGACTCACCCCTCCACTTT. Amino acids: CASSQRTGDSPLHF.

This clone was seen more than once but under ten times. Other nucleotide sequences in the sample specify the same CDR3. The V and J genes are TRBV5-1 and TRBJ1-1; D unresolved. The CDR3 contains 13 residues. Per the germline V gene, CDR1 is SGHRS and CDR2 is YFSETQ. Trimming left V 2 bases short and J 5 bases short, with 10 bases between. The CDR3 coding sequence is TGCGCCAGCAGCTTCGGTGAGGGAACTGAAGCTTTCTTT. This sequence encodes CASSFGEGTEAFF. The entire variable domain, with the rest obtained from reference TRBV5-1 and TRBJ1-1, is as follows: KAGVTQTPRYLIKTRGQQVTLSCSPISGHRSVSWYQQTPGQGLQFLFEYFSETQRNKGNFPGRFSGRQFSNSRSEMNVSTLELGDSALYLCASSFGEGTEAFFGQGTRLTVV.

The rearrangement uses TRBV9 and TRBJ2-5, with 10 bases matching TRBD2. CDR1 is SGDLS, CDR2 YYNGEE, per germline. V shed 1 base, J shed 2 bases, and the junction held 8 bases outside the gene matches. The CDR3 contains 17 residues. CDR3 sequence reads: CASSVSGGAGLQETQYF. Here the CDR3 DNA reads TGTGCCAGCAGCGTAAGCGGGGGGGCCGGTCTTCAAGAGACCCAGTACTTC.

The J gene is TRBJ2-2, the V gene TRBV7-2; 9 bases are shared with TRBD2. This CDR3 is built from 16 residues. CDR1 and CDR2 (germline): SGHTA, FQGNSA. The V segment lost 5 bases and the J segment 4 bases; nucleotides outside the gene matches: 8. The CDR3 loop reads CASSTSSGVTTGELFF. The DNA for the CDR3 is TGTGCCAGCAGCACCTCTAGCGGGGTGACCACCGGGGAGCTGTTTTTT.

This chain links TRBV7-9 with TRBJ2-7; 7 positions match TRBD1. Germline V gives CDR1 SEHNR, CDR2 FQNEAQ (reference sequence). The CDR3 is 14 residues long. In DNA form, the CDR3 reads TGTGCTACGAAAGGGGGCAGGGAGACCTACGAGCAGTACTTC. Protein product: CATKGGRETYEQYF.

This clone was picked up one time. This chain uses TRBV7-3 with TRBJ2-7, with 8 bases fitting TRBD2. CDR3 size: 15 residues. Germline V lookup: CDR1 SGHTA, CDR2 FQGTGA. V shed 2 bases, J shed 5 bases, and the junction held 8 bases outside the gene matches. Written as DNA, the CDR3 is TGTGCCAGCAGCTTAGGGGCCAGCGGGAGTAACGAGCAGTACTTC. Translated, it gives CASSLGASGSNEQYF.

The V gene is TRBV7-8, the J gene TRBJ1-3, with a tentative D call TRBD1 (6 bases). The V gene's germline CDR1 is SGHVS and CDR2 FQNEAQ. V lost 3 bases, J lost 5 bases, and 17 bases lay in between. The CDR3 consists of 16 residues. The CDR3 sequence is CASSLFRGRDRNTIYF. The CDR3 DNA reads TGTGCCAGCAGCTTGTTCCGGGGTCGGGACAGAAACACCATATATTTT. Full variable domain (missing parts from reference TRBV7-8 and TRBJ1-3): GAGVSQSPRYKVAKRGQDVALRCDPISGHVSLFWYQQALGQGPEFLTYFQNEAQLDKSGLPSDRFFAERPEGSVSTLKIQRTQQEDSAVYLCASSLFRGRDRNTIYFGEGSWLTVV.

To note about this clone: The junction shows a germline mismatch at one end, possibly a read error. The CDR3 region is CASSLDQGYTEAFF. CDR3 DNA: TGTGCCAGTAGTCTAGATCAGGGATACACTGAAGCTTTCTTT. V gene TRBV19 combines with J gene TRBJ1-1; perhaps TRBD1 as D (5 bases). The CDR3 is 14 residues long. Germline values: CDR1 LNHDA, CDR2 SQIVND (reference sequence).

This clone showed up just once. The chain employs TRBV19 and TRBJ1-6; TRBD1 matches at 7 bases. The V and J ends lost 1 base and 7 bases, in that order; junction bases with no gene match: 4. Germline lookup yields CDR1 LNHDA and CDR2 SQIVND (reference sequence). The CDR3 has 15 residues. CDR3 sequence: CASSIAGTANSPLHF. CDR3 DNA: TGTGCCAGTAGTATAGCCGGGACAGCCAATTCACCCCTCCACTTT.